These 10 T cell receptor beta chains were sequenced from one sample in a study of T cells in Graves' hyperthyroidism and ophthalmopathy. TCR beta CDR3 region amplification was performed from RNA transcripts. First-round RT-PCR with HTBI primers amplified the TCR CDR3 region. TCRdb reprocessed the multiplex PCR reads via MiXCR and lists one record per CDR3 protein. The profile covers hundreds of thousands of distinct CDR3 sequences, with roughly 21% appearing a single time and roughly 50% taken by the ten largest. The sample consisted of blood. These receptor sequences come from a man aged 40-55 years with Graves' ophthalmopathy.

This clonotype was observed at least ten times. This chain uses TRBV6-1 with TRBJ2-5; 10 bases are shared with TRBD1. J gave up 2 bases and V 5 bases, and 5 bases lay outside the gene matches. Germline CDR1 MNHNS, CDR2 SASEGT. The CDR3 covers 15 residues. The CDR3 reads CASSFGTGAQETQYF. The CDR3 region has the DNA TGTGCCAGCAGTTTTGGGACAGGGGCTCAAGAGACCCAGTACTTC.

This clonotype was seen repeatedly, ten times or more. The J gene is TRBJ2-7, the V gene TRBV7-9; no clear D. V shed 0 bases and J shed 3 bases, with 9 bases lying between them. This CDR3 contains 14 residues. From germline, CDR1 is SEHNR and CDR2 FQNEAQ (reference sequence). The CDR3 DNA reads TGTGCCAGCAGCTTAGCGGGCCCCCTCTACGAGCAGTACTTC. It specifies CASSLAGPLYEQYF.

This sequence joins TRBV12-3 or TRBV12-4 and TRBJ1-2; TRBD1 matches 10 bases. Germline trimming cut 7 bases from V and 1 base from J; bases unmatched to any gene: 12. This CDR3 contains 17 residues. This chain's CDR3 is CASTPRPGQGSNYGYTF. The CDR3 DNA reads as TGTGCCAGCACCCCTCGGCCGGGACAGGGGAGTAACTATGGCTACACCTTC.

The rearrangement links TRBV6-1 to TRBJ1-1; no clear D. The CDR3 contains 14 residues. Germline V CDR1 and CDR2: MNHNS, SASEGT. The V end lost 2 bases, the J end lost 8 bases, and 15 bases lay between the germline ends. This chain's CDR3 is CASSESEYGREAFF. The CDR3 DNA reads TGTGCCAGCAGTGAAAGCGAGTATGGGAGGGAAGCTTTCTTT.

The rearrangement joins TRBV29-1 to TRBJ2-6, with D tentatively TRBD1 or TRBD2 (5 bases each). The V end was cut by 4 bases, the J end by 2 bases, with 6 bases between. CDR1 is SQVTM, CDR2 ANQGSEA, per germline. The CDR3 is 13 amino acids. The CDR3 here is CSVVGAGANVLTF. Here the CDR3 DNA reads TGCAGCGTTGTGGGGGCTGGGGCCAACGTCCTGACTTTC. The complete variable domain, with remaining parts taken from reference TRBV29-1 and TRBJ2-6, reads SAVISQKPSRDICQRGTSLTIQCQVDSQVTMMFWYRQQPGQSLTLIATANQGSEATYESGFVIDKFPISRPNLTFSTLTVSNMSPEDSSIYLCSVVGAGANVLTFGAGSRLTVL.

Many counts were recorded for this clonotype. The chain carries TRBV12-3 or TRBV12-4 and TRBJ2-2; unclear D gene. The CDR3 length is 13 residues. V lost 3 bases and J 5 bases, leaving 7 bases between the germline ends. The CDR3 DNA reads TGTGCCAGCAGTTTCTTCGGGACCGGGGAGCTGTTTTTT. This encodes CASSFFGTGELFF.

This clonotype was seen many times. The V and J genes are TRBV27 and TRBJ2-1; tentative D call: TRBD2 (5 bases). The V end was cut by 2 bases, the J end by 9 bases, with 5 bases between. The CDR3 extends over 11 amino acids. The germline gives CDR1 MNHEY, CDR2 SMNVEV (reference sequence). CDR3 protein: CASSLSGEQFF. DNA for the CDR3: TGTGCCAGCAGTTTAAGCGGTGAGCAGTTCTTC.

The table lists this clonotype with many counts. The V call is TRBV20-1, the J call TRBJ1-6; D is undetermined. Trimming cost V 3 bases and J 7 bases, with 4 bases left between them. CDR3 length: 11 amino acids. Looked up from germline, CDR1 is DFQATT and CDR2 is SNEGSKA (reference sequence). The CDR3 DNA reads TGCAGTGCTAGGGGGAATTCACCCCTCCACTTT. It specifies CSARGNSPLHF.

The V and J genes are TRBV4-1 and TRBJ2-2; D gene unclear. The V and J ends lost 2 bases and 1 base respectively, with 8 bases between them. This CDR3 is 15 amino acids long. Germline loops: CDR1 MGHRA, CDR2 YSYEKL. In DNA form, the CDR3 reads TGCGCCAGCAGCCAATTGTTTCTGAACACCGGGGAGCTGTTTTTT. Translating gives CASSQLFLNTGELFF.

The CDR3, as DNA: TGTGCCAGCAATTTGGGAGCGGGATCCCCTTTCTTCACAGATACGCAGTATTTT. It is translated as CASNLGAGSPFFTDTQYF. J is TRBJ2-3 and V is TRBV28; TRBD2 agrees at 7 bases. The V gene's germline CDR1 is MDHEN and CDR2 SYDVKM. V was clipped by 7 bases and J by 2 bases; unmatched bases: 18. The CDR3 length is 18 residues.